The source of this T cell receptor beta chain is a study of cytomegalovirus exposure and HLA in healthy donors. Across the whole study: In a previous analysis, more than 90 million unique TCR beta sequences were found from about 179 million T cells. When 398 donors were genotyped, 80% to 90% of them were found to fall in the Caucasian-associated ancestry cluster. Study-wide results and limits: A later analysis linked a missense DCLRE1C variant to TCR beta V- and J-gene trimming.

CDR3 length: 17 residues. With 0 bases clipped from V and 6 bases from J, the junction kept 6 bases outside the gene matches. The germline V gene encodes CDR1 SGDLS and CDR2 YYNGEE. Nominally healthy donors provided the samples, though records likely missed some immune exposures. The PCR ran on 60 Vbeta and 13 Jbeta primers. The assay was immunoSEQ multiplex PCR, and TCRdb's table has in-frame clones only and misses some. The table includes over 100,000 clones, 74% detected once. This clone was observed a handful of times. Its antigen is as yet unknown. The chain is built from TRBV9 and TRBJ2-3, with 14 bases that match TRBD2. This TCR was sampled from a male donor in good health and CMV-seronegative. Sequences were obtained from PBMCs. The CDR3 DNA reads as TGTGCCAGCAGCGTAGCTACGACTAGCGGGAGGGTGGATACGCAGTATTTT. It specifies CASSVATTSGRVDTQYF.